What follows is one T cell receptor (beta chain) and its context. Looked up from germline, CDR1 is SEHNR and CDR2 is FQNEAQ (reference sequence). Losses at the gene ends were 5 bases for V and 5 bases for J; bases not matched to a gene: 11. The CDR3 contains 15 residues. This entry belongs to a study of T cell changes during pregnancy in multiple sclerosis. The protocol was immunoSEQ multiplex PCR, while the TCRdb copy is restricted to in-frame clones and leaves out a portion. The sample gives 33,000 or so clones, roughly 91% of which show up once; about 3.8% is in the top ten. This chain joins TRBV7-9 and TRBJ2-7; the match to TRBD1 covers 8 bases. The sequence was obtained from a female donor in good health, enrolled as a control in a pregnancy study. The sample in question was CD8+ T cells from peripheral blood mononuclear cells, obtained in the second trimester of pregnancy. CDR3 DNA: TGTGCCAGCAGCCAATCGACAGGGGCGAGGGACGAGCAGTACTTC. It is translated as CASSQSTGARDEQYF.